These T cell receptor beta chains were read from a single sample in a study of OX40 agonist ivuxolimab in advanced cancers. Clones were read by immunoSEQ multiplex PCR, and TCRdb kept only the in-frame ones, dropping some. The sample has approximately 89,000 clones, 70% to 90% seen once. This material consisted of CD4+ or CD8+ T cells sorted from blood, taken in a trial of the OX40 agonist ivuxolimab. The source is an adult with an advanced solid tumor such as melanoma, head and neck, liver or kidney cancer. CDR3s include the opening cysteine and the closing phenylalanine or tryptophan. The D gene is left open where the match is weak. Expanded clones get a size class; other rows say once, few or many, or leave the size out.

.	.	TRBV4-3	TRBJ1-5	TGCGCCAGCAGCCAAGCGGAGGACGGGCCCCAGCATTTT	CASSQAEDGPQHF
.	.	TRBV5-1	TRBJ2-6	TGCGCCAGCAGCTTGGTGTTCAACTCTGGGGCCAACGTCCTGACTTTC	CASSLVFNSGANVLTF
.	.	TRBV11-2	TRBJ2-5	TGTGCCAGCAGCTCCCCCGTGAACGGGGGATTGGAGACCCAGTACTTC	CASSSPVNGGLETQYF
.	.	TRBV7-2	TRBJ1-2	TGTGCCAGCAGCTCCTACAGGGCCTATGGCTACACCTTC	CASSSYRAYGYTF
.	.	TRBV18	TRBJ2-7	TGTGCCAGCTCACCAGCTACTAGGGAGCAGTACTTC	CASSPATREQYF
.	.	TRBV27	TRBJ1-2	TGTGCCAGCAGCCCTTTGGGGACAAATATCTCTTACTATGGCTACACCTTC	CASSPLGTNISYYGYTF
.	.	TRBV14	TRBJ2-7	TGTGCCAGCAGCCAAATCCCCTTTGGGGTAGTGGGTTTACCCTACGAGCAGTACTTC	CASSQIPFGVVGLPYEQYF
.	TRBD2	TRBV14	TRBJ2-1	TGTGCCAGCAGCCAAGATGCGGGACTAGCGGGGAACAATGAGCAGTTCTTC	CASSQDAGLAGNNEQFF
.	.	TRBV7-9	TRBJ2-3	TGTGCCATTACTACGAGCACAGATACGCAGTATTTT	CAITTSTDTQYF
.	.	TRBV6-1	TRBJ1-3	TGTGCCAGCAGTCGACCGGATTCTGGAAACACCATATATTTT	CASSRPDSGNTIYF
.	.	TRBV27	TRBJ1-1	TGTGCCAGCAGCCGGAGGGGTTTGAACACTGAAGCTTTCTTT	CASSRRGLNTEAFF
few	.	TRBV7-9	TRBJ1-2	TGTGCCAGCAGCTTAGGCAGGCTCTTGGATGGCTACACCTTC	CASSLGRLLDGYTF
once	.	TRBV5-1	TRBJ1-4	TGCGCCAGCAGCTTGGGGGTCCTGGGAGCAACTAATGAAAAACTGTTTTTT	CASSLGVLGATNEKLFF
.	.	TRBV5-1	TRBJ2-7	TGCGCCAGCAGCGCTCGGGGCCTCGAGGACGAGCAGTACTTC	CASSARGLEDEQYF